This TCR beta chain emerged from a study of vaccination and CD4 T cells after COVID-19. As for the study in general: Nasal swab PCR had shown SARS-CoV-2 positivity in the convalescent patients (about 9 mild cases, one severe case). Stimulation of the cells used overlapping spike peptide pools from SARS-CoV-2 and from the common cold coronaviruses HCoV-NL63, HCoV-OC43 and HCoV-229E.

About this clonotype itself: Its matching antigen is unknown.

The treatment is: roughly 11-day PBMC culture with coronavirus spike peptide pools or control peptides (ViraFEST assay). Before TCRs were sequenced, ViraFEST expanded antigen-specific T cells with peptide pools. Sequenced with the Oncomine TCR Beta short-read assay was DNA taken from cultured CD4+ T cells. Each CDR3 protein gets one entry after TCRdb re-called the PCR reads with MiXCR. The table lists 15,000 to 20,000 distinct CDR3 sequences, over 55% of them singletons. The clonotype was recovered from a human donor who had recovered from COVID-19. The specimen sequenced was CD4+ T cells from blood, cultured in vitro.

CDR3 DNA sequence: TGTGCCAGCCTCCAAGGGGCAGGCTATGGCTACACCTTC. Its protein is CASLQGAGYGYTF. The chain combines TRBV2 with TRBJ1-2; weak D call: TRBD1 (5 bases). Trimming removed 8 bases from V and 4 bases from J, with 14 bases in between. This CDR3 is built from 13 residues. The germline gives CDR1 SNHLY, CDR2 FYNNEI.